This T cell receptor beta chain was recovered during a study of cytomegalovirus exposure and HLA in healthy donors. Comment on this clone: What it recognizes is unknown.

The CDR3 is made up of 13 amino acids. V was pared by 2 bases and J by 4 bases, with 7 bases between. The V gene's germline CDR1 is SGHDT and CDR2 YYEEEE. Primers: 60 Vbeta forward and 13 Jbeta reverse. Profiled with immunoSEQ multiplex PCR; TCRdb holds only in-frame clones, not every one. Among 150,000 to 200,000 clones listed, over 60% were seen once. The study's findings and limits: The later analysis indicated that the majority of CMV-associated TCR beta chains appeared HLA-restricted.

The clonotype originates from a woman aged 30 to 39 in good health and CMV-seronegative. What was sequenced was PBMCs. This chain uses TRBV5-6 with TRBJ1-5, with no clear D. The CDR3 DNA sequence: TGTGCCAGCAGCTTTCGAGGAAATCAGCCCCAGCATTTT. This gives the protein CASSFRGNQPQHF.